These 22 T cell receptor beta chains originate from one sample sequenced in a study of regulatory T cells in long-lasting Graves disease. Relying on iRepertoire HTBI primers and Arm-PCR of CDR3 regions, the team built TCR beta libraries. MiXCR, run by TCRdb on the multiplex PCR reads, gives a single entry per CDR3 protein. The sample records approximately 270,000 distinct CDR3 sequences, 18% being singletons. Time point denoted: newly diagnosed GD, antithyroid drugs for less than 3 months. The TCR library was prepared using RNA isolated from PBMCs. These data were also filed under a second study, of T cells in Graves' hyperthyroidism and ophthalmopathy.

Sequenced material: peripheral blood mononuclear cells (PBMCs), taken at new diagnosis, from a patient treated with antithyroid drugs. Source of these receptors: a woman in her thirties with Graves disease.

The CDR3: CASSLDTATEAFF. The DNA for the CDR3 is TGTGCCAGCAGCCTGGACACGGCCACTGAAGCTTTCTTT. The rearrangement uses TRBV9 and TRBJ1-1; a possible D gene is TRBD1 (5 bases). The CDR3 is 13 amino acids. Germline-derived CDR1 and CDR2 are SGDLS and YYNGEE. The V end lost 4 bases, the J end lost 4 bases, and 11 bases lay between the germline ends.

The chain joins TRBV11-1 to TRBJ2-3, with 16 bases identical to TRBD2. The V and J ends lost 5 bases and 4 bases, in that order; junction bases with no gene match: 12. Germline CDR1 reads SGHAT; CDR2 reads FQDESV (reference sequence). The CDR3 has 19 residues. For the CDR3, the DNA is TGTGCCAGCAGCCGGGGACTAGCGGGGGGGCCAGTTCGAGCAGATACGCAGTATTTT. The encoded protein is CASSRGLAGGPVRADTQYF.

The chain employs TRBV5-1 and TRBJ2-3; 8 bases are a match to TRBD1. Germline CDR1 is SGHRS and CDR2 is YFSETQ. The CDR3 has 16 amino acids. V shed 4 bases, J shed 3 bases, and the junction held 10 bases outside the gene matches. The DNA of the CDR3 is TGCGCCAGCAGCGACCCAGGACAGGGTATGACAGATACGCAGTATTTT. Residues: CASSDPGQGMTDTQYF.

This clonotype turned up a few times. This chain joins TRBV19 and TRBJ1-6; the D gene is possibly TRBD1 (6 bases). This CDR3 is 16 amino acids long. The ends were cut back, 4 bases at V and 8 bases at J, with 18 bases in the middle. Germline loops: CDR1 LNHDA, CDR2 SQIVND (reference sequence). In DNA, the CDR3 is TGTGCCAGTAGTACATTACCGGGACAAGATGATTCACCCCTCCACTTT. Protein product: CASSTLPGQDDSPLHF.

Of note for this clonotype: The likely explanation is a read error, given a far larger clone one base away. The genes are TRBV11-2 and TRBJ2-4; no clear D. The CDR3 runs 14 residues. From germline, CDR1 is SGHAT and CDR2 FQNNGV. The germline V and J ends were trimmed by 1 base and 13 bases, with 17 bases remaining between them. This CDR3 is CASSLVDGYNEQYF. CDR3 bases: TGTGCCAGCAGCTTAGTGGACGGTTACAATGAGCAGTACTTC.

V gene TRBV7-2 combines with J gene TRBJ1-5; 7 bases align to TRBD1. Unmatched junction bases numbered 13, after V lost 5 bases and J lost 3 bases. The germline V gene has CDR1 SGHTA and CDR2 FQGNSA. The CDR3 spans 17 residues. The CDR3 bases are TGTGCCAGCAGCCACTGGGGGGCAGGGGGGAACAATCAGCCCCAGCATTTT. Its translation is CASSHWGAGGNNQPQHF.

This clonotype has just a few counts. V is TRBV5-4 and J is TRBJ2-7, with 8 bases matching TRBD2. Looked up from germline, CDR1 is SGHNT and CDR2 is YYREEE (reference sequence). The CDR3 covers 16 residues. The V segment lost 0 bases and the J segment 3 bases; nucleotides outside the gene matches: 8. DNA for the CDR3: TGTGCCAGCAGCTTGGGGGGGAGCGGGGGTTTCTACGAGCAGTACTTC. This sequence encodes CASSLGGSGGFYEQYF.

This clonotype has a count of ten or more. V and J are TRBV4-1 and TRBJ2-1; 9 nucleotides line up with TRBD1. V lost 1 base to trimming and J lost 3 bases; unmatched junction nucleotides: 4. Germline CDR1 MGHRA, CDR2 YSYEKL. This CDR3 is built from 16 residues. Here the CDR3 DNA reads TGCGCCAGCAGCCAAGCACAGGGACAGGGCTACAATGAGCAGTTCTTC. Its protein product is CASSQAQGQGYNEQFF.

This clonotype showed up just a few times. V gene TRBV7-9 combines with J gene TRBJ1-2; D gene ambiguous. CDR3 length: 16 residues. Trimming pared 5 bases from V and 5 bases from J, leaving 21 bases between. Germline loops: CDR1 SEHNR, CDR2 FQNEAQ (reference sequence). CDR3 amino acids: CASSHDGGSPKYGYTF. DNA of the CDR3: TGTGCCAGCAGCCACGACGGCGGCAGCCCAAAATATGGCTACACCTTC.

This clonotype was detected ten times or more. J is TRBJ2-7 and V is TRBV18, with 9 bases aligning to TRBD1. Looked up from germline, CDR1 is KGHSH and CDR2 is LQKENI. This CDR3 has 14 amino acids. J lost 3 bases, V lost 5 bases, and 5 bases had no gene match. CDR3 residues: CASSSRTGDYEQYF. As DNA, the CDR3 is TGTGCCAGCTCATCCAGGACAGGGGACTACGAGCAGTACTTC.

In its sample, this clonotype was seen many times. CDR3 sequence: CASTRGWNTEAFF. The CDR3 DNA follows: TGTGCCAGCACCAGGGGGTGGAACACTGAAGCTTTCTTT. The J gene is TRBJ1-1, the V gene TRBV6-2 or TRBV6-3; TRBD1 matches 7 bases. The germline CDR1 and CDR2 sequences are MNHEY and SVGEGT. The CDR3 extends over 13 amino acids. The V and J ends lost 7 bases and 1 base, in that order; junction bases with no gene match: 3.

The chain recombines TRBV15 with TRBJ2-1, with 7 bases lining up with TRBD2. The CDR3 spans 14 residues. Germline-derived CDR1 and CDR2 are LNHNV and YYDKDF (reference sequence). V shed 11 bases, J shed 8 bases, and the junction held 15 bases outside the gene matches. The CDR3 loop is CAGQAAGEVYEQFF. DNA for the CDR3: TGTGCCGGCCAGGCGGCGGGGGAGGTCTATGAGCAGTTCTTC.

Ten or more counts support this clonotype. The chain links TRBV5-5 to TRBJ1-1, with D unresolved. The CDR3 sequence is 15 residues long. V lost 1 base and J 1 base, leaving 11 bases between the germline ends. Germline V gene sequence: CDR1 SGHKS, CDR2 YYEKEE (reference sequence). The CDR3, as DNA: TGTGCCAGCAGCTTGAGCGGGAGCCCGAACACTGAAGCTTTCTTT. This codes for CASSLSGSPNTEAFF.

This clonotype was observed many times. The CDR3 sequence: CASSSRGGTDTF. The CDR3 DNA reads TGTGCCAGCAGTTCGAGAGGGGGCACGGACACCTTC. V and J are TRBV2 and TRBJ1-2, with 7 bases matching TRBD1. This CDR3 region has 12 residues. Germline-derived CDR1 and CDR2 are SNHLY and FYNNEI. The trim removed 5 bases at V and 12 bases at J, leaving 9 bases unmatched.

This clonotype was seen ten or more times. A read error may produce the germline difference seen at one junction end. V usage is TRBV29-1 and J usage is TRBJ2-5; 7 bases agree with TRBD1. CDR3 length equals 14 residues. Per germline, CDR1 SQVTM and CDR2 ANQGSEA. The CDR3 region has the DNA TGCAGCGTCGAAGGCAGGGGGAGACAAGAGACCCAGTACTTC. Translating it yields CSVEGRGRQETQYF.

This clonotype was seen ten or more times. The chain recombines TRBV6-1 with TRBJ1-2; possible D gene TRBD1, 5 bases. Trimming shortened V by 6 bases and J by 1 base, and 15 bases separated the two germline ends. The length of the CDR3 is 15 residues. CDR1 is MNHNS and CDR2 is SASEGT in the germline V gene. CDR3 sequence (DNA): TGTGCCAGCAGCGGGACGGCCGGTGGTAACTATGGCTACACCTTC. Amino acid sequence: CASSGTAGGNYGYTF.

This chain joins TRBV11-1 and TRBJ2-2; D unclear. V lost 5 bases, J lost 4 bases, and 8 bases lay in between. Germline CDR1 SGHAT, CDR2 FQDESV (reference sequence). The CDR3 is 13 residues long. CDR3 nucleotides: TGTGCCAGCAGCCAGTCCCGCACCGGGGAGCTGTTTTTT. It specifies CASSQSRTGELFF.

The table lists this clonotype with many counts. The chain is built from TRBV7-6 and TRBJ1-4; D is undetermined. Trimming pared 5 bases from V and 14 bases from J, leaving 12 bases between. CDR1 is SGHVS, CDR2 FNYEAQ, per germline. This CDR3 is built from 11 residues. CDR3 coding DNA: TGTGCCAGCAGCCCTGGCGGATTGCTGTTTTTT. The encoded protein is CASSPGGLLFF.

This clonotype showed up many times. The chain uses TRBV18 and TRBJ1-5; tentative D call: TRBD1 (5 bases). This CDR3 region has 18 residues. Trimming stripped 5 bases from V and 1 base from J, with 21 bases between. CDR1 is KGHSH, CDR2 LQKENI, per germline. As DNA, the CDR3 is TGTGCCAGCTCATCGGGACGGTTTTCCGGGACCAGCAATCAGCCCCAGCATTTT. Protein sequence: CASSSGRFSGTSNQPQHF. Together with reference TRBV18 and TRBJ1-5, the CDR3 gives the full variable domain: NAGVMQNPRHLVRRRGQEARLRCSPMKGHSHVYWYRQLPEEGLKFMVYLQKENIIDESGMPKERFSAEFPKEGPSILRIQQVVRGDSAAYFCASSSGRFSGTSNQPQHFGDGTRLSIL.

A remark on this clonotype: At one of its ends the junction is not consistent with the germline gene, which may arise from a read error. The V call is TRBV19, the J call TRBJ2-7; TRBD1 might be the D (5 bases). The CDR3 is made up of 13 amino acids. Germline V gives CDR1 LNHDA, CDR2 SQIVND (reference sequence). The DNA for the CDR3 is TGTGCCAGTAGGAAACAGGACACGTACGAGCAGTGCTTC. Amino acid sequence: CASRKQDTYEQCF.

Remarks on this clonotype: With a far larger clone one base away, a read error is the likely cause. The V gene is TRBV7-9, the J gene TRBJ1-1; TRBD1 is a possible D gene (5 bases). Per the germline V gene, CDR1 is SEHNR and CDR2 is FQNEAQ (reference sequence). The CDR3 extends over 12 amino acids. This CDR3 reads CASSLGGEGALF. The CDR3, as DNA: TGTGCCAGCAGCTTAGGGGGAGAAGGGGCTCTCTTT. Drawing the rest from reference TRBV7-9 and TRBJ1-1, the complete variable domain is DTGVSQNPRHKITKRGQNVTFRCDPISEHNRLYWYRQTLGQGPEFLTYFQNEAQLEKSRLLSDRFSAERPKGSFSTLEIQRTEQGDSAMYLCASSLGGEGALFGQGTRLTVV.

This clonotype was detected ten times or more. The rearrangement links TRBV11-2 to TRBJ1-5; TRBD1 might be the D (6 bases). CDR1 is SGHAT and CDR2 is FQNNGV in the germline V gene. The CDR3 contains 16 residues. Trimming stripped 0 bases from V and 4 bases from J, with 13 bases between. In DNA form, the CDR3 reads TGTGCCAGCAGCTTAGAGCCCTGGACAGATAATCAGCCCCAGCATTTT. This gives the protein CASSLEPWTDNQPQHF.